This entry concerns a single T cell receptor beta chain. Antigen specificity is unknown. This entry comes from a study of cytomegalovirus exposure and HLA in healthy donors. Overall study results and limits: A later analysis found first-cohort TCR clusters tended to co-occur in the 110 or so validation repertoires. A few CMV-associated chains were confirmed in vitro to be specific for CMV antigens.

The CDR3 consists of 15 residues. The V end was cut by 1 base, the J end by 2 bases, with 11 bases between. Germline V gene lookup returns CDR1 SGHTA and CDR2 FQGNSA. Produced via immunoSEQ multiplex PCR; TCRdb's table is partial and in-frame only. The sample consists of more than 110,000 clones, about 90% of them appearing once. The source of this sequence is a woman aged 18-29 years in good health and CMV-seropositive. Sequencing input: PBMCs. This rearrangement joins TRBV7-2 to TRBJ1-1; tentative D call: TRBD1 (5 bases). The CDR3 nucleotides read TGTGCCAGCAGCTTAGATGGAGGGGCCAACACTGAAGCTTTCTTT. This sequence encodes CASSLDGGANTEAFF.